The T cell receptor beta chain described here comes from a study of T cells in localized non-small cell lung cancer. Clones were sequenced by immunoSEQ multiplex PCR, and TCRdb holds only the in-frame ones, with some missing. The sample includes 10,000 to 13,000 clones, less than 60% of them seen just once. Study findings and constraints: Elevated circulating T cell density in blood was associated with longer overall survival. It was uninvolved adjacent lung that showed the highest T cell clonality, exceeding tumor. For the top 100 tumor clones, a median about 57 also appeared in adjacent lung. Investigators sequenced only a single tumor region, leaving heterogeneity possible.

Worth noting for this clone: Its antigen is still unknown.

V was trimmed by 1 base and J by 0 bases, leaving 9 bases between them. The CDR3 loop spans 15 amino acids. CDR1 is KGHSH, CDR2 LQKENI, per germline. This specimen was lymph node tissue, taken before any cancer treatment. This receptor was identified in a woman aged 35 to 69 with stage II squamous cell lung carcinoma. V is TRBV18 and J is TRBJ1-1; D is unresolved. CDR3: CASSPQGSMNTEAFF. The CDR3 DNA follows: TGTGCCAGCTCACCACAGGGCAGTATGAACACTGAAGCTTTCTTT. The full variable domain, with the rest looked up from reference TRBV18 and TRBJ1-1, is NAGVMQNPRHLVRRRGQEARLRCSPMKGHSHVYWYRQLPEEGLKFMVYLQKENIIDESGMPKERFSAEFPKEGPSILRIQQVVRGDSAAYFCASSPQGSMNTEAFFGQGTRLTVV.